Here is one T cell receptor (beta chain) with its context. Its antigen is unknown. This specimen belongs to a study of CD4 T cells in relation to SARS-CoV-2 and coronaviruses. Study summary: The HLA restriction of the shared crossreactive spike epitopes was mapped.

This table comes from immunoSEQ multiplex PCR, and its TCRdb copy is limited to in-frame clones, with some not included. The sample has 29,000 or so clones; roughly four fifths are singletons. Study outcomes and limitations: Crossreactivity was assessed only for spike protein, not other viral proteins. No donor gave both pre-pandemic and post-infection samples.

The CDR3 loop spans 13 amino acids. Germline lookup yields CDR1 SGHNT and CDR2 YYREEE (reference sequence). Trimming left V 1 base short and J 4 bases short, with 9 bases between. Before the COVID-19 pandemic, during about 2011-2019, CD4+ T cells were taken from unexposed donors. CD4+ T cells were isolated from the cells after around eleven days of culture. As cell numbers allowed, unexposed-donor CD4+ T cells faced SARS-CoV-2 S/N and four cold-coronavirus spikes. V gene TRBV5-4 combines with J gene TRBJ2-7; D gene unclear. The clonotype originates from a human donor in good health. Material: CD4+ T cells from PBMCs, cultured in vitro. The DNA for the CDR3 is TGTGCCAGCAGCTTGTCACAAGATTACGAGCAGTACTTC. This translates into CASSLSQDYEQYF.